This TCR beta chain came from a study of blood T cell repertoires in COVID-19. Trimming took 0 bases from V and 5 from J; bases not matched to a gene: 5. Germline V gives CDR1 SGDLS, CDR2 YYNGEE. The CDR3 totals 16 residues. The method was immunoSEQ multiplex PCR; TCRdb's version includes in-frame clones alone and lacks a portion of them. Found here are about 240,000 clones, around 89% of them singletons; the top ten hold approximately 9.5%. This clone occurred a few times. Other DNA sequences in the sample encode the same CDR3. The TCR originated in a man aged 40-50 years who had recovered from COVID-19. The sequencing sample was made of PBMCs or T cells enriched from blood (not recorded which). This chain joins TRBV9 and TRBJ2-2; 9 positions agree with TRBD1. CDR3 nucleotide sequence: TGTGCCAGCAGCGTAGTGGGACAGGGTGGGACCGGGGAGCTGTTTTTT. Protein sequence: CASSVVGQGGTGELFF.